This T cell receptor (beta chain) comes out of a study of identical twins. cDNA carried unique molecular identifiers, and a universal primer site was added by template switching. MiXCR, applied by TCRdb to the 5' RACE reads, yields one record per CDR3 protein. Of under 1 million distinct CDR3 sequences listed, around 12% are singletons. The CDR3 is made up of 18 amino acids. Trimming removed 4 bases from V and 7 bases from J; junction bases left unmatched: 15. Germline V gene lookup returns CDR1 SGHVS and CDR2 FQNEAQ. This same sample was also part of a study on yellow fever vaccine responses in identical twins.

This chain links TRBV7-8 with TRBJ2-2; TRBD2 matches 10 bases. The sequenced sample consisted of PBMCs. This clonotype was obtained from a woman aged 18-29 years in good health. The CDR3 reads CASSWRSGREDRIGELFF. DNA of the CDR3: TGTGCCAGCAGCTGGAGAAGCGGGAGGGAGGATCGGATCGGGGAGCTGTTTTTT.